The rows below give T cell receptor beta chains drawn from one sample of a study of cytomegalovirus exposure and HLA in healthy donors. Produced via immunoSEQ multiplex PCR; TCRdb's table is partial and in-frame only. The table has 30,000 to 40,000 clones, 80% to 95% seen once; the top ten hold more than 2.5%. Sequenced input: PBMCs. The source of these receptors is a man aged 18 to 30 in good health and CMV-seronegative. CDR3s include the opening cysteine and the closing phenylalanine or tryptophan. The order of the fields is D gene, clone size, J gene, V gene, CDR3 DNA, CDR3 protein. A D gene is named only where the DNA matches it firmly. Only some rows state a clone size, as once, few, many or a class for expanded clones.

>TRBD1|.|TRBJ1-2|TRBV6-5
TGTGCCAGCAGTTACCCACTCGTACAGGGGGGTTATGGCTACACCTTC
CASSYPLVQGGYGYTF
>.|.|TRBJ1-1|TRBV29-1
TGCAGCGTCGGAGCACAGGGGAACACTGAAGCTTTCTTT
CSVGAQGNTEAFF
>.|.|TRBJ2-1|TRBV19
TGTGCCAGTACCTTCGGGGAATCCCCCTACAATGAGCAGTTCTTC
CASTFGESPYNEQFF
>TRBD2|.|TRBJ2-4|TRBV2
TGTGCCAGCAACGCGGGGGGGGAGGACATTCAGTACTTC
CASNAGGEDIQYF
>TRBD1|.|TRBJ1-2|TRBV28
TGTGCCAGCAGTTCGACAGGGAGCTACACCTTC
CASSSTGSYTF
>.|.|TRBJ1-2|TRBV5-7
TGTGCCAGCAGCTTGGCCTGGTGGCAGGGGAATGGCTACACCTTC
CASSLAWWQGNGYTF
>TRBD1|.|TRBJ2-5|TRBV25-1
TGTGCCAGCAGTGATGGGACAGGGGAGGGTGAGACCCAGTACTTC
CASSDGTGEGETQYF
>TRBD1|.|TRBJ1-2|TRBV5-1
TGCGCCAGCAGCCTACGACAGGGGGTCGATGGCTACACCTTC
CASSLRQGVDGYTF
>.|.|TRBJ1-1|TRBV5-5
TGTGCCAGCAGCTTGGCTACTATGAACACTGAAGCTTTCTTT
CASSLATMNTEAFF
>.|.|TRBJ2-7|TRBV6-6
TGTGCCAGCAGTGCCCCCAGGGGTCGAACCTACGAGCAGTACTTC
CASSAPRGRTYEQYF
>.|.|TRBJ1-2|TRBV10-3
TGTGCCATCAGTGAGGGGACTGACACTTTCGGCTACACCTTC
CAISEGTDTFGYTF
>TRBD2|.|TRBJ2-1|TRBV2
TGTGCCAGCATTCATAGCGGGGGCAACAATGAGCAGTTCTTC
CASIHSGGNNEQFF
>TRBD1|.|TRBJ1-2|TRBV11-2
TGTGCCAGCAGCGCAGACAGGGGAAAAAGTGGCTACACCTTC
CASSADRGKSGYTF
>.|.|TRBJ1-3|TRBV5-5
TGTGCCAGCAGCTCGGACACGGTTGGAAACACCATATATTTT
CASSSDTVGNTIYF
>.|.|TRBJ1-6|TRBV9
TGTGCCAGCAGCGTAGTGGGGGAGGATTCACCCCTCCACTTT
CASSVVGEDSPLHF
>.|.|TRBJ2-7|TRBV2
TGTGCCAGCAGCCCCCGGACAGCAGGCGAGCAGTACTTC
CASSPRTAGEQYF
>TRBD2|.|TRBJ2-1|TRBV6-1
TGTGCCAGCAGTGATGGGCGGGCGGGAGGGCCGGGAAATGAGCAGTTCTTC
CASSDGRAGGPGNEQFF
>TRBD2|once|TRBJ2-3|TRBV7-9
TGTGCCAGCAGCTCGTCTAGCGGCGATACGCAGTATTTT
CASSSSSGDTQYF
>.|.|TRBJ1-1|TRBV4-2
TGTGCCAGCAGCCCCATCGAGGCGTTTGAAGCTTTCTTT
CASSPIEAFEAFF
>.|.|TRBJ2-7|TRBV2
TGTGCCAGCACTTCGGCTGGGGGAGGGGGAGCCTACGAGCAGTACTTC
CASTSAGGGGAYEQYF
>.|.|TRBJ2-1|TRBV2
TGTGCCAGCAGTGATGGCGGGTCCGTGCTCAGCTCCTACAATGAGCAGTTCTTC
CASSDGGSVLSSYNEQFF
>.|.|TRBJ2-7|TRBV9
TGTGCCAGCAGCCCACGTGCGGCAGGGGGGTACGAGCAGTACTTC
CASSPRAAGGYEQYF
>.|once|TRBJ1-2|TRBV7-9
TGTGCCAGCAGCTTAGGAGCTAACTATGGCTACACCTTC
CASSLGANYGYTF
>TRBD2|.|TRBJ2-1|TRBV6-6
TGTGCCAGCAGTGCGGGGACTAGCGGGACCAATGAGCAGTTCTTC
CASSAGTSGTNEQFF
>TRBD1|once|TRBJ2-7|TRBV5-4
TGTGCCAGCAGCTCCCAGACAGGGCCGCCTTACGAGCAGTACTTC
CASSSQTGPPYEQYF
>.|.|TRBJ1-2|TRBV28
TGTGCCAGCAGTATACTCCGACTGGACTATGGCTACACCTTC
CASSILRLDYGYTF
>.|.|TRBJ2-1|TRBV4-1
TGCGCCAGCAGCCAAGGTAGTTCGCTCTCCTACAATGAGCAGTTCTTC
CASSQGSSLSYNEQFF
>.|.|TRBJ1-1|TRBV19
TGTGCCAGTAGTATATTTCTAAGGGGTTCCACTGAAGCTTTCTTT
CASSIFLRGSTEAFF
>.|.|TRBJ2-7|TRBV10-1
TGCGCCAGCAGTGAGTCTCAGTCGCTCGAGCAGTACTTC
CASSESQSLEQYF
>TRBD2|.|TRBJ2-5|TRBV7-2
TGTGCCAGCAGCCTCAGCGGGGGGGCGGATGAGACCCAGTACTTC
CASSLSGGADETQYF
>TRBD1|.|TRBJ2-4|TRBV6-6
TGTGCCAGCAGTTACTCAGGGGGCGCAGCCAAAAACATTCAGTACTTC
CASSYSGGAAKNIQYF
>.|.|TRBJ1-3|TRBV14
TGTGCCAGCAGCCCAACGGGAGGGGTCTCTGGAAACACCATATATTTT
CASSPTGGVSGNTIYF
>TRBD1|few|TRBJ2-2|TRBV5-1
TGCGCCAGCAGTGAACAGGGGACCACCGGGGAGCTGTTTTTT
CASSEQGTTGELFF
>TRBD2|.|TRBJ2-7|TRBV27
TGTGCCAGCAGTTTATGGCTAGCGGGGGTTGACGAGCAGTACTTC
CASSLWLAGVDEQYF
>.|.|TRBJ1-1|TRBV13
TGTGCCAGCAGCGCCACAGGTCTTGCCACTGAAGCTTTCTTT
CASSATGLATEAFF
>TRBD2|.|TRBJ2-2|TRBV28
TGTGCCAGCAGTTTCATACTAGCGGGACGCACCGGGGAGCTGTTTTTT
CASSFILAGRTGELFF
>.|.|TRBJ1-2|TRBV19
TGTGCCAGTAGTAATCCAGGGGATGGCTACACCTTC
CASSNPGDGYTF
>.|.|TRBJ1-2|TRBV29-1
TGCAGCGTTGAAAGTTTTGGCAGGGCTATCCCCAACTATGGCTACACCTTC
CSVESFGRAIPNYGYTF
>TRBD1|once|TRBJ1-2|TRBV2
TGTGCCAGCAGTACAGGGGTTAACTATGGCTACACCTTC
CASSTGVNYGYTF
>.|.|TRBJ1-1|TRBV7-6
TGTGCCAGCAGCTTAGACCGGGACACTGAAGCTTTCTTT
CASSLDRDTEAFF
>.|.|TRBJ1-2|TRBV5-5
TGTGCCAGCAGCTTGGCCTTCGAGGTTCGGGGTGGCTACACCTTC
CASSLAFEVRGGYTF
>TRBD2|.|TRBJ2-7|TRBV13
TGTGCCAGCAGCTTTCTGACTAGCGAAACGTCGGGTGGGTCCGAGCAGTACTTC
CASSFLTSETSGGSEQYF
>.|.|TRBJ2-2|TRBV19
TGTGCCAGTAGTATTCCGGGACAAAGCACCGGGGAGCTGTTTTTT
CASSIPGQSTGELFF
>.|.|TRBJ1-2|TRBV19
TGTGCCAGTAGTGGCGGTTATAACTATGGCTACACCTTC
CASSGGYNYGYTF
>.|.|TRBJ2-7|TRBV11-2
TGTGCCAGCAGCTTAGTGGACAACTCCTACGAGCAGTACTTC
CASSLVDNSYEQYF
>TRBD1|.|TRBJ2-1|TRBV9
TGTGCCAGCAGCTTCCGGGACAGTTACAATGAGCAGTTCTTC
CASSFRDSYNEQFF
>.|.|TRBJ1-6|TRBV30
TGTGCCTGGAGGACGGGGTTTAATTCACCCCTCCACTTT
CAWRTGFNSPLHF
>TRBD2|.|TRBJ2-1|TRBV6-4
TGTGCCAGCAGTGACGGGGTAGCGGGAACCTGGTTCTTC
CASSDGVAGTWFF
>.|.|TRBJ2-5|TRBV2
TGTGCCAGCAGTGAACGGGTGCGAGAGACCCAGTACTTC
CASSERVRETQYF